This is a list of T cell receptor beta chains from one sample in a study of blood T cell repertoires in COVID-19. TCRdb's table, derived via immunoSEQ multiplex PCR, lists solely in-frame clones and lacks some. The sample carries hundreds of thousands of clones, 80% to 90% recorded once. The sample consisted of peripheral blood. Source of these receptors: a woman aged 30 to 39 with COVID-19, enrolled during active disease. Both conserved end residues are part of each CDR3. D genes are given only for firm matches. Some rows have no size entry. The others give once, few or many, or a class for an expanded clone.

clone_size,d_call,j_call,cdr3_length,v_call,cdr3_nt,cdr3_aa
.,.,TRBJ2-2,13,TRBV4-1,TGCGCCAGCAGCCCGTCTCCCACCGGGGAGCTGTTTTTT,CASSPSPTGELFF
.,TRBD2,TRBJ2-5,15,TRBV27,TGTGCCAGCAGTTTGGTTTCGGGGGGCCAAGAGACCCAGTACTTC,CASSLVSGGQETQYF
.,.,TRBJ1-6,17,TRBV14,TGTGCCAGCAGCCAAGGGAGAAGGGGTCCATTTATTTCACCCCTCCACTTT,CASSQGRRGPFISPLHF
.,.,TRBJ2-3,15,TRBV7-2,TGTGCCAGCAGCTTGAACAGTCCCATCACAGATACGCAGTATTTT,CASSLNSPITDTQYF
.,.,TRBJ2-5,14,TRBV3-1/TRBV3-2,TGTGCCAGCAGCCATCTAGCAGTCCAAGAGACCCAGTACTTC,CASSHLAVQETQYF
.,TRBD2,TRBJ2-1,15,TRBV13,TGTGCCAGCAGCGCAGCGGGGGGGCTAAGAAATGAGCAGTTCTTC,CASSAAGGLRNEQFF
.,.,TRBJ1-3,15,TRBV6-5,TGTGCCACCGCCACCCAGTCATTCTCTGGAAACACCATATATTTT,CATATQSFSGNTIYF
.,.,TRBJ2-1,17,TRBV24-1,TGTGCCACCAGTGATCCCTCAGCGGGCAGCTCCTACAATGAGCAGTTCTTC,CATSDPSAGSSYNEQFF
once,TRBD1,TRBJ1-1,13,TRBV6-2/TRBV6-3,TGTGCCAGCAGTTACGGGACAGGGGGCGAAGCTTTCTTT,CASSYGTGGEAFF
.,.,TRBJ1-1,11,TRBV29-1,TGCAGCGTTGTAGGGGGCACTGAAGCTTTCTTT,CSVVGGTEAFF
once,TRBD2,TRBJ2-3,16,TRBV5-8,TGTGCCAGCAGCTGGGTTAGCGGGAGCTTCACAGATACGCAGTATTTT,CASSWVSGSFTDTQYF
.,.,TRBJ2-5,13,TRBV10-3,TGTGCCATCAGTGAGTCGACGAGGGAGACCCAGTACTTC,CAISESTRETQYF
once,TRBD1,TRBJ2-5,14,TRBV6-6,TGTGCCAGCAGCCGAAGGACAGGGTTGGAGACCCAGTACTTC,CASSRRTGLETQYF
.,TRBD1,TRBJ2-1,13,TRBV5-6,TGTGCCAGCAGTGTGGGGACAGGGGGCTTACAGTTCTTC,CASSVGTGGLQFF
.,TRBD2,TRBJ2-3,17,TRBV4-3,TGCGCCAGCAGCCAAGTTCTAGCGGGGGGGAGGACAGATACGCAGTATTTT,CASSQVLAGGRTDTQYF
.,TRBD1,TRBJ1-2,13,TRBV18,TGTGCCAGCTCACGGGGACAGGACTATGGCTACACCTTC,CASSRGQDYGYTF
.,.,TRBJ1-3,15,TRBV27,TGTGCCAGCAGTTTATCGGGCAGTTTTGGAAACACCATATATTTT,CASSLSGSFGNTIYF
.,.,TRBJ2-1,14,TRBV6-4,TGTGCCAGCAGCCAAGGGGGGGGAATCAATGAGCAGTTCTTC,CASSQGGGINEQFF
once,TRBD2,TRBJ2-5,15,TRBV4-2,TGTGCCAGCAGCCCCGGTCGGGGGGGCCAGGAGACCCAGTACTTC,CASSPGRGGQETQYF
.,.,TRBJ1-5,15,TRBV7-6,TGTGCCAGCAGCCTGGGACACAATAGCAATCAGCCCCAGCATTTT,CASSLGHNSNQPQHF
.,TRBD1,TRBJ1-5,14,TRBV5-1,TGCGCCAGCAGCCCGGGGACAGGCAATCAGCCCCAGCATTTT,CASSPGTGNQPQHF
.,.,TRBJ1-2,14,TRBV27,TGTGCCAGCAGTTTTTCAGGGGCTCTATGGGGCTACACCTTC,CASSFSGALWGYTF
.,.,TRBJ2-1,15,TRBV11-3,TGTGCCAGCAGCTTAGAAGGGTTAGGGGCAACAAGGCAGTTCTTC,CASSLEGLGATRQFF
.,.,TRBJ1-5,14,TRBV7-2,TGTGCCAGCAGCTTAGAGGCAGGGGATCAGCCCCAGCATTTT,CASSLEAGDQPQHF
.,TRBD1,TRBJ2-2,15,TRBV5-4,TGTGCCAGCCGGACCGGGACAGGGAACACCGGGGAGCTGTTTTTT,CASRTGTGNTGELFF
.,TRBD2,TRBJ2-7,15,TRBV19,TGTGCCAGTAGTATGGGAGAGCGGGAGACCTACGAGCAGTACTTC,CASSMGERETYEQYF
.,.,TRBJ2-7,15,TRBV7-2,TGTGCCAGCAGCTTACGTACAGGCTTAGCTTACGAGCAGTACTTC,CASSLRTGLAYEQYF
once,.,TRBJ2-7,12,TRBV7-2,TGTGCCAGCAGCTTAATTCAGGGCGGCAAGTACTTC,CASSLIQGGKYF
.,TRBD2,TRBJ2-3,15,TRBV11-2,TGTGCCAGCAGCTCCGGACTAGCAGTCGCAGATACGCAGTATTTT,CASSSGLAVADTQYF
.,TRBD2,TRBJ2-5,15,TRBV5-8,TGTGCCAGCAGCTTACACCGGGGGGGTCAAGAGACCCAGTACTTC,CASSLHRGGQETQYF
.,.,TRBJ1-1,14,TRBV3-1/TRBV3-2,TGTGCCAGCAGCCAAGCTCCAGACCAGGGAGGAGCTTTCTTT,CASSQAPDQGGAFF
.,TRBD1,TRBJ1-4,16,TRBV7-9,TGTGCCAGCAGCTTAGCTGAGGGGACAGGGTTTGAAAAACTGTTTTTT,CASSLAEGTGFEKLFF
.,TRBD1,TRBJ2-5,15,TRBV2,TGTGCCAGCAGTGCCGGGACAGGGTACCAAGAGACCCAGTACTTC,CASSAGTGYQETQYF
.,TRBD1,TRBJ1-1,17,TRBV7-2,TGTGCCAGCAGCTTAGGCACCGGGACAGGGGGCTCAACTGAAGCTTTCTTT,CASSLGTGTGGSTEAFF
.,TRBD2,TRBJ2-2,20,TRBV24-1,TGTGCCACCAGTGATTTGACCGGGACTAGCGGGAGGGCAGTTGCCGGGGAGCTGTTTTTT,CATSDLTGTSGRAVAGELFF
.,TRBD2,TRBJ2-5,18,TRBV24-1,TGTGCCACCAGTGATGGCACTAGCGGAACCATCAGGCGGGAGACCCAGTACTTC,CATSDGTSGTIRRETQYF
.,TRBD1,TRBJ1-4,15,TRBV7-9,TGTGCCAGCAGCCCCCGGACAGGGGAAGTTGAAAAACTGTTTTTT,CASSPRTGEVEKLFF
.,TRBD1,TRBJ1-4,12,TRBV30,TGTGCCTTCCGGACAGGGGGAGAAAAACTGTTTTTT,CAFRTGGEKLFF
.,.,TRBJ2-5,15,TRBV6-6,TGTGCCAGCAGTTACTGGTCAGGGACACAAGAGACCCAGTACTTC,CASSYWSGTQETQYF
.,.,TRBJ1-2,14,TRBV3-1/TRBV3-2,TGTGCCAGCAGCCTCAGGGGATTGGGATATGGCTACACCTTC,CASSLRGLGYGYTF
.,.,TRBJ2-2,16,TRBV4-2,TGTGCCAGCAGCCGCATCGGAGAGACGAACACCGGGGAGCTGTTTTTT,CASSRIGETNTGELFF
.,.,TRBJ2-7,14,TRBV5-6,TGTGCCAGCAGCCCGACCGTCCGGGGAATCGAGCAGTACTTC,CASSPTVRGIEQYF
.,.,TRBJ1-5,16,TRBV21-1,TGTGCCAGCAGCAAATGGCGGGGTTCTAGCAATCAGCCCCAGCATTTT,CASSKWRGSSNQPQHF
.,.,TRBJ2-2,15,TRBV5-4,TGTGCCAGCAGCCCAGGGTTGGGTGGGACCGGGGAGCTGTTTTTT,CASSPGLGGTGELFF
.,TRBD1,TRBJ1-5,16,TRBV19,TGTGCCAGTAGTATATTGGGACAGGGTTTTAGTCAGCCCCAGCATTTT,CASSILGQGFSQPQHF
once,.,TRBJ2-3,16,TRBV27,TGTGCCAGCAGTCCCCAGGACTCCCCGGGCTTGAATACGCAGTATTTT,CASSPQDSPGLNTQYF
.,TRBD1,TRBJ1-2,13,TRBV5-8,TGTGCCAGCAGCTTGGACAGGGGGATGGGCTACACCTTC,CASSLDRGMGYTF
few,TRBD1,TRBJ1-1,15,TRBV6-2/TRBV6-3,TGTGCCAGCAGTTACCGACAGGGAAGTTTCACTGAAGCTTTCTTT,CASSYRQGSFTEAFF
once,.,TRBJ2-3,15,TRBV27,TGTGCCAGCAAGGGACTCCAGCCTAGCACAGATACGCAGTATTTT,CASKGLQPSTDTQYF
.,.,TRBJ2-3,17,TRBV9,TGTGCCAGCAGCCTAAGTACAGGGAATTTGCCCACAGATACGCAGTATTTT,CASSLSTGNLPTDTQYF